The clone carrying this TCR beta chain was observed a few times. Its target is unknown. Unique molecular identifiers tagged every individual TCR cDNA molecule. TCRdb passed the 5' RACE reads through MiXCR, listing each CDR3 protein once. The table shows about 80,000 distinct CDR3 sequences, with under 25% occurring only once. The V and J ends lost 4 bases and 2 bases respectively, with 12 bases between them. This CDR3 has 14 amino acids. Germline CDR1 and CDR2: DFQATT and SNEGSKA (reference sequence). The sample belongs to a study of spatial heterogeneity in lung cancer. Overall study results and limits: Follow-up blood showed ubiquitous expanded tumor TCRs less than blood at resection did.

Time point given: sample taken at primary tumor resection. The sequenced material consisted of unsorted whole RNA from tumor, nontumor lung or frozen PBMC. Samples were donated by 72 untreated early-stage non-small cell lung cancer patients. The chain joins TRBV20-1 to TRBJ1-3, with TRBD1 as a possible D gene (5 bases). The sequence derives from a male donor with early-stage non-small cell lung cancer. Sequenced material: PBMCs, taken at surgery. CDR3 sequence reads: CSAKPGGAGNTIYF. The DNA for the CDR3 is TGCAGTGCTAAGCCCGGGGGGGCTGGAAACACCATATATTTT.